One sample yielded the 10 T cell receptor beta chains listed below, sequenced in a study of blood T cell repertoires in COVID-19. Assay used: immunoSEQ multiplex PCR; TCRdb lists only in-frame clones, some missing. The table has around 250,000 clones, around 86% seen once. Sequencing was done on a sample of peripheral blood. Receptors were obtained from a man aged 80 or over with acute or convalescent COVID-19.

The chain employs TRBV6-5 and TRBJ1-2, with D maybe TRBD1 (6 bases). CDR3 size: 15 residues. Trimming took off 6 bases at V and 4 bases at J, with 18 bases between the two ends. Germline V gene data show CDR1 as MNHEY and CDR2 as SVGAGI. In DNA, the CDR3 is TGTGCCAGCAGGCGCGAGGACAGATCTTTCTATGGCTACACCTTC. Amino acid sequence: CASRREDRSFYGYTF.

This clone was observed a few times. The chain links TRBV6-5 to TRBJ1-1; a weak D match, TRBD1 (6 bases). There are 12 residues in the CDR3. Germline V CDR1 and CDR2: MNHEY, SVGAGI. Trimming removed 0 bases from V and 11 bases from J, with 10 bases in between. The CDR3 here is CASSYSGQKAFF. The CDR3 bases are TGTGCCAGCAGTTACTCCGGACAGAAGGCTTTCTTT.

The chain employs TRBV5-6 and TRBJ1-5; the match to TRBD1 covers 7 bases. V was clipped by 3 bases and J by 4 bases; unmatched bases: 7. This CDR3 is built from 15 residues. Germline CDR1 and CDR2: SGHDT and YYEEEE. The CDR3 sequence is CASSSRDSGNQPQHF. CDR3 in DNA: TGTGCCAGCAGCTCCAGGGACAGCGGAAATCAGCCCCAGCATTTT.

The CDR3 coding sequence is TGTGCCAGCAGCCCGGGGAAGGAGGGCTACACCTTC. It codes for CASSPGKEGYTF. The chain recombines TRBV5-6 with TRBJ1-2, with D uncertain. V lost 4 bases and J 8 bases, leaving 12 bases between the germline ends. CDR3 length equals 12 residues. In germline, CDR1 is SGHDT, CDR2 YYEEEE. Variable domain in full (rest from reference TRBV5-6 and TRBJ1-2): DAGVTQSPTHLIKTRGQQVTLRCSPKSGHDTVSWYQQALGQGPQFIFQYYEEEERQRGNFPDRFSGHQFPNYSSELNVNALLLGDSALYLCASSPGKEGYTFGSGTRLTVV.

CDR3 region: CASSLAGNYEQYF. In DNA form, the CDR3 reads TGTGCCAGCAGCTTAGCGGGGAACTACGAGCAGTACTTC. This sequence joins TRBV13 and TRBJ2-7; TRBD2 is a possible D gene (5 bases). CDR3 length: 13 residues. The germline V gene has CDR1 PRHDT and CDR2 FYEKMQ (reference sequence). V was pared by 1 base and J by 3 bases, with 7 bases between.

V is TRBV2 and J is TRBJ1-1; maybe TRBD1 (5 bases). V shed 4 bases and J shed 1 base, with 13 bases lying between them. The CDR3 has 15 amino acids. Germline assignment: CDR1 SNHLY and CDR2 FYNNEI. In DNA form, the CDR3 reads TGTGCCAGCAGTGCTCAGGGTGCTGGGAACACTGAAGCTTTCTTT. This codes for CASSAQGAGNTEAFF.

CDR3 sequence reads: CASSPTGTANTEAFF. The CDR3 DNA sequence: TGCGCCAGCAGCCCCACCGGGACAGCTAACACTGAAGCTTTCTTT. This rearrangement joins TRBV5-1 to TRBJ1-1; 7 bases are a match to TRBD1. V trimming: 4 bases; J trimming: 2 bases; junction bases outside the gene matches: 8. The CDR3 spans 15 residues. Germline assignment: CDR1 SGHRS and CDR2 YFSETQ.

The rearrangement uses TRBV6-5 and TRBJ2-5; 8 bases map to TRBD1. The germline V gene encodes CDR1 MNHEY and CDR2 SVGAGI. Trimming at V came to 5 bases and at J to 13 bases, leaving 6 bases not matched to a gene. This CDR3 is 11 amino acids long. The CDR3 sequence: CASSQDRERYF. The CDR3 nucleotides are TGTGCCAGCAGTCAGGACAGGGAACGGTACTTC.

With respect to this clone: The same CDR3 also results from other DNA sequences found in this sample. The chain uses TRBV3-1 (or the pseudogene TRBV3-2) and TRBJ2-2; unclear D gene. V gave up 3 bases and J gave up 7 bases, with 3 bases separating them. Germline V gives CDR1 LGHDT, CDR2 YNNKEL (reference sequence). This CDR3 has 11 residues. CDR3 DNA: TGTGCCAGCAGCCAGTACGGGGAGCTGTTTTTT. As protein: CASSQYGELFF.

This chain joins TRBV6-5 and TRBJ2-2; the D is unclear. The ends were cut back, 5 bases at V and 7 bases at J, with 11 bases in the middle. This CDR3 region has 13 residues. CDR1 MNHEY and CDR2 SVGAGI come from the germline V gene. In nucleotides, the CDR3 is TGTGCCAGCAGTCCCCGACGGGTCGGGGAGCTGTTTTTT. Translated: CASSPRRVGELFF.